A single sample gave rise to the 26 T cell receptor beta chains below, sequenced in a study of blood T cell repertoires in COVID-19. Profiled with immunoSEQ multiplex PCR; TCRdb holds only in-frame clones, not every one. The sample consists of 300,000 to 450,000 clones, 88% of them appearing once. Input material: PBMCs or T cells enriched from blood (not recorded which). Every receptor here comes from a woman aged 25 to 39 who had been exposed to COVID-19.

Worth noting for this clone: Other DNA variants within this sample encode the same CDR3. V is TRBV5-1 and J is TRBJ1-1; weak D call: TRBD1 (5 bases). CDR3 size: 13 residues. Trimming shortened V by 2 bases and J by 1 base, and 6 bases separated the two germline ends. Germline lookup yields CDR1 SGHRS and CDR2 YFSETQ. This CDR3 reads CASSLTGNTEAFF. CDR3 coding DNA: TGCGCCAGCAGCTTAACAGGGAACACTGAAGCTTTCTTT. Variable domain in full (rest from reference TRBV5-1 and TRBJ1-1): KAGVTQTPRYLIKTRGQQVTLSCSPISGHRSVSWYQQTPGQGLQFLFEYFSETQRNKGNFPGRFSGRQFSNSRSEMNVSTLELGDSALYLCASSLTGNTEAFFGQGTRLTVV.

The chain combines TRBV11-2 with TRBJ2-1; 13 nucleotides match TRBD2. Germline CDR1 and CDR2: SGHAT and FQNNGV. Trimming removed 2 bases from V and 8 bases from J; junction bases left unmatched: 6. CDR3 length: 16 residues. The CDR3 DNA reads TGTGCCAGCAGCTTAACCGGGACTAGCGGGATCTATGAGCAGTTCTTC. This gives the protein CASSLTGTSGIYEQFF.

The chain carries TRBV12-5 and TRBJ1-2; D unresolved. CDR3 size: 16 residues. V lost 4 bases, J lost 0 bases, and 15 bases lay in between. Germline V gene sequence: CDR1 LGHNT, CDR2 FRNRAP. CDR3 sequence (DNA): TGTGCTAGTGGTTCCCCGGTGGAGGCCGCTAACTATGGCTACACCTTC. Amino acid sequence: CASGSPVEAANYGYTF.

V and J are TRBV7-8 and TRBJ2-2, with TRBD1 identical over 12 bases. Germline V gene sequence: CDR1 SGHVS, CDR2 FQNEAQ. This CDR3 is 19 amino acids long. Trimming cost V 5 bases and J 3 bases; bases outside gene matches: 13. The DNA for the CDR3 is TGTGCCAGCAGCCACGGGACAGGGGGCGCTTTTTTGGACACCGGGGAGCTGTTTTTT. Its protein is CASSHGTGGAFLDTGELFF.

The chain employs TRBV2 and TRBJ2-1; 11 bases align to TRBD1. With V trimmed by 3 bases and J by 8 bases, 9 bases remained unmatched. The V gene's germline CDR1 is SNHLY and CDR2 FYNNEI. CDR3 size: 16 residues. CDR3 in amino acids: CASSDADGTGGHEQFF. The CDR3 DNA follows: TGTGCCAGCAGTGACGCCGACGGGACAGGGGGGCATGAGCAGTTCTTC. Full variable domain (missing parts from reference TRBV2 and TRBJ2-1): EPEVTQTPSHQVTQMGQEVILRCVPISNHLYFYWYRQILGQKVEFLVSFYNNEISEKSEIFDDQFSVERPDGSNFTLKIRSTKLEDSAMYFCASSDADGTGGHEQFFGPGTRLTVL.

The chain carries TRBV24-1 and TRBJ2-7, with 9 bases fitting TRBD2. The V gene's germline CDR1 is KGHDR and CDR2 SFDVKD. The V gene end was trimmed by 1 base and the J gene end by 5 bases; junction bases not matched to a gene: 5. The CDR3 has 15 residues. This CDR3 reads CATSDFVAGADEQYF. As DNA, the CDR3 is TGTGCCACCAGTGATTTTGTAGCGGGAGCAGACGAGCAGTACTTC.

V usage is TRBV28 and J usage is TRBJ1-5; a possible D gene is TRBD1 (6 bases). The CDR3 totals 14 residues. Trimming removed 5 bases at V and 5 bases at J, with 13 bases between. Germline values: CDR1 MDHEN, CDR2 SYDVKM. CDR3 DNA sequence: TGTGCCAGCAGTCCCCCTGACAGGTATCAGCCCCAGCATTTT. Translated: CASSPPDRYQPQHF.

The rearrangement links TRBV5-4 to TRBJ2-4, with D maybe TRBD1 (6 bases). V was cut by 4 bases and J by 0 bases, with 17 bases left in between. This CDR3 spans 17 amino acids. CDR1 is SGHNT and CDR2 is YYREEE in the germline V gene (reference sequence). In DNA, the CDR3 is TGTGCCAGCAGCGCCCAGACAGGACCTCTAGCCAAAAACATTCAGTACTTC. This encodes CASSAQTGPLAKNIQYF.

This clone was recorded only once. V gene TRBV18 combines with J gene TRBJ2-7; D is possibly TRBD1 (6 bases). Per the germline V gene, CDR1 is KGHSH and CDR2 is LQKENI. The CDR3 contains 12 residues. V was clipped by 6 bases and J by 0 bases, with 6 bases between them. DNA of the CDR3: TGTGCCAGCTCGGACAGCTCCTACGAGCAGTACTTC. Amino acid sequence: CASSDSSYEQYF.

The chain combines TRBV18 with TRBJ2-5; 8 nucleotides match TRBD1. Germline-derived CDR1 and CDR2 are KGHSH and LQKENI. Trimming removed 4 bases from V and 3 bases from J; junction bases left unmatched: 1. The length of the CDR3 is 13 residues. As DNA, the CDR3 is TGTGCCAGCTCACAACAGGGGGAAGAGACCCAGTACTTC. It codes for CASSQQGEETQYF.

This chain links TRBV19 with TRBJ2-1; D ambiguous. Germline V gene sequence: CDR1 LNHDA, CDR2 SQIVND (reference sequence). CDR3 size: 18 residues. Trimming shortened V by 0 bases and J by 0 bases, and 15 bases separated the two germline ends. The CDR3 reads CASSIEAPQSYSYNEQFF. CDR3 nucleotide sequence: TGTGCCAGTAGTATAGAGGCCCCACAGTCATACTCCTACAATGAGCAGTTCTTC.

CDR3 coding DNA: TGTGCCAGCAGCCTCAGCGTCGGGACAGGGGGTAATACAGATACGCAGTATTTT. Translated: CASSLSVGTGGNTDTQYF. This chain joins TRBV9 and TRBJ2-3; 11 bases are a match to TRBD1. CDR3 length: 18 residues. V lost 4 bases, J lost 3 bases, and 13 bases stayed unmatched. The germline V gene encodes CDR1 SGDLS and CDR2 YYNGEE.

This clone is a singleton in its sample. One end of the junction fails to match germline, which may point to a read error. The chain has TRBV7-7 and TRBJ2-2; maybe TRBD1 (5 bases). Germline values: CDR1 SSHAT, CDR2 FNYEAQ (reference sequence). The CDR3 is made up of 16 amino acids. CDR3 DNA: TGTGCTAGCAGCTTAGGTGCTCAGGGGAACACCGGGGAGCTGTTTTTT. Residues: CASSLGAQGNTGELFF.

The CDR3 region has the DNA TGCAGCGTTGGGACCCCGCCCTGGGGGGGCTTGGAGACCCAGTACTTC. Its translation: CSVGTPPWGGLETQYF. J is TRBJ2-5 and V is TRBV29-1, with D perhaps matching TRBD2 (7 bases). The CDR3 has 16 residues. The V end was cut by 4 bases, the J end by 5 bases, with 23 bases between. Germline V CDR1 and CDR2: SQVTM, ANQGSEA.

This clone occurred a few times. Other DNA sequences of this sample code for an identical CDR3. This rearrangement joins TRBV6-4 to TRBJ2-1; 10 bases line up with TRBD1. V shed 0 bases, J shed 7 bases, and the junction held 3 bases outside the gene matches. CDR1 and CDR2 (germline): MRHNA, SNTAGT. This CDR3 comprises 15 residues. CDR3 bases: TGTGCCAGCAGTGACTCGAGGACAGGGGGAAATGAGCAGTTCTTC. This sequence encodes CASSDSRTGGNEQFF.

This chain joins TRBV6-5 and TRBJ2-3, with D possibly matching TRBD1 (6 bases). The V gene's germline CDR1 is MNHEY and CDR2 SVGAGI. The CDR3 contains 15 residues. Trimming removed 7 bases at V and 7 bases at J, with 21 bases between. The CDR3 reads CASKQGPYPSYTQYF. The CDR3 nucleotides read TGTGCCAGCAAACAGGGACCCTATCCTTCCTATACGCAGTATTTT.

The chain links TRBV28 to TRBJ1-1; TRBD1 is a possible D gene (5 bases). V was pared by 5 bases and J by 10 bases, with 17 bases between. Germline CDR1 MDHEN, CDR2 SYDVKM. The CDR3 length is 13 residues. Here the CDR3 DNA reads TGTGCCAGCAGTCACAGTGCAGGGTCCGGAGCTTTCTTT. This gives the protein CASSHSAGSGAFF.

This clone was seen just once. The chain is built from TRBV24-1 and TRBJ2-1; D might be TRBD2 (7 bases). The CDR3 covers 16 residues. Between the trimmed V and J ends, which lost 9 bases and 2 bases, there was a span of 19 bases. CDR1 KGHDR and CDR2 SFDVKD come from the germline V gene. CDR3: CATQGGGSGTYNEQFF. The CDR3 DNA sequence: TGTGCCACCCAAGGGGGAGGGAGTGGCACCTACAATGAGCAGTTCTTC.

The chain joins TRBV28 to TRBJ2-2, with TRBD2 matching over 10 bases. The CDR3 covers 16 residues. The germline V gene has CDR1 MDHEN and CDR2 SYDVKM. The J segment lost 6 bases and the V segment lost 7 bases, leaving 11 bases of the junction unmatched. The CDR3 here is CASITLAGGWSGELFF. The CDR3 DNA reads TGTGCCAGCATTACTTTAGCGGGAGGATGGTCCGGGGAGCTGTTTTTT.

The count of this clone is one. The chain carries TRBV10-3 and TRBJ2-5, with a tentative D call TRBD1 (6 bases). This CDR3 has 13 amino acids. Trimming pared 7 bases from V and 3 bases from J, leaving 12 bases between. Germline lookup yields CDR1 ENHRY and CDR2 SYGVKD. CDR3 DNA sequence: TGTGCCATCATGCGGACAGCCAAAGAGACCCAGTACTTC. This codes for CAIMRTAKETQYF.

The chain joins TRBV28 to TRBJ2-1, with D hard to call. Germline V gene data show CDR1 as MDHEN and CDR2 as SYDVKM. Trimming cost V 5 bases and J 7 bases, with 15 bases left between them. The CDR3 length is 14 residues. The CDR3 here is CASSIPSLINEQFF. The CDR3 bases are TGTGCCAGCAGTATACCTTCCCTAATTAATGAGCAGTTCTTC.

This chain uses TRBV3-1 (or the pseudogene TRBV3-2) with TRBJ1-2; D is unclear. Germline-derived CDR1 and CDR2 are LGHDT and YNNKEL (reference sequence). This CDR3 has 14 residues. Trimming took off 4 bases at V and 4 bases at J, with 13 bases between the two ends. The DNA of the CDR3 is TGTGCCAGCAGCCCGCAACAGCGGTTCTATGGCTACACCTTC. Translating it yields CASSPQQRFYGYTF.

On this clone itself: The same CDR3 also results from other DNA sequences found in this sample. The chain uses TRBV4-2 and TRBJ2-7; D call uncertain. The V gene lost 1 base and the J gene lost 2 bases, with 6 bases spanning the gap. This CDR3 region has 13 residues. CDR1 is LGHNA and CDR2 is YNFKEQ in the germline V gene. CDR3 region: CASSQGQAYEQYF. The CDR3 DNA reads TGTGCCAGCAGCCAAGGGCAGGCCTACGAGCAGTACTTC.

This clone turned up a few times. J is TRBJ1-2 and V is TRBV20-1; D is uncertain. The CDR3 spans 8 residues. Germline V gene lookup returns CDR1 DFQATT and CDR2 SNEGSKA (reference sequence). V lost 7 bases to trimming and J lost 8 bases, with 5 bases between them. In DNA, the CDR3 is TGCAGTGTCGGGGGCTACACCTTC. Translating it yields CSVGGYTF.

This CDR3 is CASSLARNEQYF. The CDR3 bases are TGTGCCAGCAGCTTAGCGAGAAACGAGCAGTACTTC. This rearrangement joins TRBV11-2 to TRBJ2-7; D is ambiguous. In germline, CDR1 is SGHAT, CDR2 FQNNGV. The CDR3 is made up of 12 amino acids. Trimming pared 1 base from V and 5 bases from J, leaving 6 bases between.

The genes are TRBV21-1 and TRBJ2-1; the D segment call TRBD2 is taken from the table without a DNA check. TRBV21-1 is a known pseudogene. This CDR3 has 13 residues. The CDR3 DNA follows: TGTGCCAGCTCCCCCGACTTCCTCGATGAGCAGTTCTTC. Protein product: CASSPDFLDEQFF.